The T cell receptor (beta chain) described here comes from a study of shared clonotypes between healthy human individuals. With respect to this clone: Antigen: not known.

CD45RO-negative CD8 cells positively selected for CCR7 made up the naive population, which excluded terminally differentiated effector memory CD45RA+ cells. Donors were healthy HIV-negative adults without recently reported acute infections or vaccinations. The material for each subset, its genomic DNA, was split evenly across several immunoSEQ plates. The DNA input per sorted-subset replicate PCR was roughly 0.2 ug, corresponding to some 27,000 T cell genomes. The method was immunoSEQ multiplex PCR; TCRdb's version includes in-frame clones alone and lacks a portion of them. The profile covers about 680,000 clones, with roughly 94% appearing a single time and nearly 25% taken by the ten largest. Germline values: CDR1 SGHNT, CDR2 YYREEE (reference sequence). The J segment lost 4 bases and the V segment lost 3 bases, leaving 10 bases of the junction unmatched. The CDR3 runs to 16 residues. General study points: The generation probabilities recorded for non-shared clonotypes fell below those of clonotypes shared by all four donors.

The rearrangement links TRBV5-4 to TRBJ2-3; 8 bases are shared with TRBD2. The receptor was isolated from a man aged 25 to 45 in good health. Sequences were obtained from naive CD8+ T cells sorted from blood. The CDR3 sequence is CASSSMSGGPADTQYF. The CDR3, as DNA: TGTGCCAGCAGCTCGATGAGCGGGGGCCCCGCAGATACGCAGTATTTT. The full variable domain, its missing parts supplied by reference TRBV5-4 and TRBJ2-3, is ETGVTQSPTHLIKTRGQQVTLRCSSQSGHNTVSWYQQALGQGPQFIFQYYREEENGRGNFPPRFSGLQFPNYSSELNVNALELDDSALYLCASSSMSGGPADTQYFGPGTRLTVL.